This entry is about one T cell receptor (beta chain). This specimen comes from a study of blood T cell repertoires in COVID-19. Germline-derived CDR1 and CDR2 are ENHRY and SYGVKD. V gave up 5 bases and J gave up 1 base, with 8 bases separating them. This CDR3 spans 13 amino acids. As originally analysed: Quantification of nucleated cells was approximated via reference gene primer amplification. Only in-frame clones appear in the TCRdb table, and some are missing; sequencing was by immunoSEQ multiplex PCR. That table supplies the V and J calls and clone size; D and trimming were determined from the DNA. The sample holds just over 250,000 clones, approximately 90% seen once.

Specimen: peripheral blood. The J gene is TRBJ1-1, the V gene TRBV10-3, with D maybe TRBD1 (6 bases). The TCR originated in a man between 60 and 75 years old who had recovered from COVID-19. CDR3 sequence (DNA): TGTGCCATCAGTCTGACAGGGAACACTGAAGCTTTCTTT. Its protein is CAISLTGNTEAFF.